This TCR beta chain was identified in a study of cytomegalovirus exposure and HLA in healthy donors. Overall study context: Samples from HLA-typed donors yielded about 85 million unique TCRs in an early data release. The study, taken as a whole, reports: Information on immune exposure was restricted to one variable (CMV serostatus). In a later analysis, at a false discovery rate of 0.05, 16,951 TCR beta sequences matched HLA alleles.

The PCR ran on 60 Vbeta and 13 Jbeta primers. Profiling relied on immunoSEQ multiplex PCR, and the TCRdb table lists in-frame clones only, not all of them. The sample has 120,000 or so clones; 65% to 85% are singletons. As concerns this clone: What it recognizes is unknown.

The V and J ends lost 4 bases and 6 bases, in that order; junction bases with no gene match: 13. CDR1 SEHNR and CDR2 FQNEAQ come from the germline V gene (reference sequence). The CDR3 extends over 16 amino acids. This chain links TRBV7-9 with TRBJ2-3; 7 nucleotides align to TRBD2. The receptor was derived from a woman between 35 and 50 years old in good health and CMV-seropositive. Sequenced: PBMCs. DNA of the CDR3: TGTGCCAGCAGCTCATCCTGGCGGGGGAAGGTGGATACGCAGTATTTT. Amino acids: CASSSSWRGKVDTQYF.